This T cell receptor (beta chain) was sequenced during a study of blood T cell repertoires in COVID-19. Study as a whole: Collection of acute and convalescent COVID-19 samples took place in the United States, Italy and Spain. The cDNA or gDNA used as material had been derived from T cells, B-cell-depleted T cells, or PBMCs.

Source study methods: Amplification with reference gene primers provided the estimates of nucleated cell counts. The protocol was immunoSEQ multiplex PCR, while the TCRdb copy is restricted to in-frame clones and leaves out a portion. That table gives V, J and clone size, and the DNA gave D and trimming. Counted here are about 200,000 clones, around four fifths occurring once; the ten biggest clones make up around 25%. Trimming took 6 bases from V and 6 from J, leaving 14 bases between them. Germline V lookup: CDR1 MNHEY, CDR2 SVGAGI. This CDR3 is 13 amino acids long. This TCR was recovered from a middle-aged man with acute or convalescent COVID-19. This sequence joins TRBV6-5 and TRBJ1-2, with D possibly being TRBD1 (6 bases). The sample comprised peripheral blood. The CDR3 here is CASSPGQDNGYTF. The CDR3 DNA reads as TGTGCCAGCAGCCCGGGACAAGATAATGGCTACACCTTC.